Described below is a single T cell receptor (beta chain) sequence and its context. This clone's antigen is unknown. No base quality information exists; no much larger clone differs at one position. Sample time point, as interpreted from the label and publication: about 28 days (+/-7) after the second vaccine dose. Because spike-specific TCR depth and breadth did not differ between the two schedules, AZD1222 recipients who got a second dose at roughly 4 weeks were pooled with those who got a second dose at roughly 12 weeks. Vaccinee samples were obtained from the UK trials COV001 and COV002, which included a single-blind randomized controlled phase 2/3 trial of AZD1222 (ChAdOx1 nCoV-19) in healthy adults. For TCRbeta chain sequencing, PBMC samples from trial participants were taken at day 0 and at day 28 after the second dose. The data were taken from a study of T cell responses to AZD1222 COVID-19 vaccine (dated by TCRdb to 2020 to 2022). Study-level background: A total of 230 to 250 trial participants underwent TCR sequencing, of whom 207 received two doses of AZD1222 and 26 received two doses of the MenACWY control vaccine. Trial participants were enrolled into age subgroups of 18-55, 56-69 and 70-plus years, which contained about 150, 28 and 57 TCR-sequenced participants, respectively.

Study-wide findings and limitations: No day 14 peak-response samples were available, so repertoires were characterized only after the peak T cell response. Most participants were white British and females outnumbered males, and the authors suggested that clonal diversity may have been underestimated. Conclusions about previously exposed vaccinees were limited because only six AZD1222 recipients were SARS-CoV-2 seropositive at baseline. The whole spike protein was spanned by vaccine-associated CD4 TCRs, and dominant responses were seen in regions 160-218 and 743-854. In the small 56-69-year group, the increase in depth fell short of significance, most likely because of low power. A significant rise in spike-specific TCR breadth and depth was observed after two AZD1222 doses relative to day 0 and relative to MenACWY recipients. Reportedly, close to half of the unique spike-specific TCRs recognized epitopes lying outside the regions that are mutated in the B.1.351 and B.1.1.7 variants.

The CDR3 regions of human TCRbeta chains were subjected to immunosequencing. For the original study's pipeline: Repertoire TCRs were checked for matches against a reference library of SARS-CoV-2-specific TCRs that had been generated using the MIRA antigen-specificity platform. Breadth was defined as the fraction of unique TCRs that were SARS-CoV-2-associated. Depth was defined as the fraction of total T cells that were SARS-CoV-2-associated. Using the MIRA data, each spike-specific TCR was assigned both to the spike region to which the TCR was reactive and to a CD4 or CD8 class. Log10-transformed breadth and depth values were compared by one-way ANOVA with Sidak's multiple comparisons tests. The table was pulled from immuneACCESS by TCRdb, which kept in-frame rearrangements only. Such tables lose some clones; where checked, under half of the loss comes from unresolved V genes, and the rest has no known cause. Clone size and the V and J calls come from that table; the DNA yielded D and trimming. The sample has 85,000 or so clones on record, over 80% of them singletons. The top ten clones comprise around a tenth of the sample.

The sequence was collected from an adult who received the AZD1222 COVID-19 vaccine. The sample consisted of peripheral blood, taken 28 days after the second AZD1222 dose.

The CDR3 reads CASTFRGGETQYF. The nucleotide sequence reads as follows: TGTGCCAGCACCTTCAGGGGTGGAGAGACCCAGTACTTC. The rearranged segments are TRBV12-3 or TRBV12-4 and TRBJ2-5; the D segment could be TRBD1, given 6 matching bases. V was cut back by 7 bases and J by 4 bases, leaving a gap of 13 bases between them. The CDR3 starts with the cysteine, ends with the phenylalanine, and has 13 residues. Only the CDR3 DNA is retained, 39 bases long and in frame from the first base.